This TCR beta chain derives from a study of patients and donors after allogeneic stem cell transplantation. Per the germline V gene, CDR1 is SGHVS and CDR2 is FNYEAQ. V was cut by 4 bases and J by 7 bases, with 13 bases left in between. The CDR3 runs 13 residues. In TCRdb, the RT-PCR reads were re-called with MiXCR into one record per CDR3 protein. Of around 240,000 distinct CDR3 sequences in the sample, around an eighth were seen once. This sequence joins TRBV7-6 and TRBJ2-5; D not resolved. The source material was blood, either unsorted or a sorted T cell fraction (not recorded which). The clonotype comes from a human donor who was either an allogeneic HSCT recipient or a stem cell or donor lymphocyte infusion donor (not recorded which). It is not recorded whose cells these are; they may come from a transplant donor. Here the CDR3 DNA reads TGTGCCAGCAGCTCACAATTTTTTGGGACCCAGTACTTC. This sequence encodes CASSSQFFGTQYF.